The 8 T cell receptor beta chains below all came from one sample that was sequenced in a study of blood T cell repertoires in COVID-19. TCRdb's copy holds only in-frame clones and misses some; the assay was immunoSEQ multiplex PCR. This table holds 200,000 to 250,000 clones, about 79% found once. The sequencing input was peripheral blood. Receptors originate from a man in his fifties or sixties with active or convalescent COVID-19.

The V and J genes are TRBV7-9 and TRBJ1-1; D unresolved. The V gene's germline CDR1 is SEHNR and CDR2 FQNEAQ (reference sequence). CDR3 length equals 13 residues. The germline V and J ends were trimmed by 3 bases and 4 bases, with 9 bases remaining between them. CDR3 loop: CASSFVSGTEAFF. In nucleotides, the CDR3 is TGTGCCAGCAGCTTTGTCAGTGGCACTGAAGCTTTCTTT.

The chain employs TRBV2 and TRBJ2-7, with D possibly TRBD2 on 6 matching bases. The V gene's germline CDR1 is SNHLY and CDR2 FYNNEI. The CDR3 contains 14 residues. The ends were cut back, 8 bases at V and 1 base at J, with 15 bases in the middle. The CDR3 coding sequence is TGTGCCAGCTTTAAGGGACTTCAATCCTACGAGCAGTACTTC. This sequence encodes CASFKGLQSYEQYF.

The chain links TRBV11-2 to TRBJ2-1; a weak D match, TRBD2 (5 bases). The germline CDR1 and CDR2 sequences are SGHAT and FQNNGV. With 4 bases removed from V and 5 bases from J, the gap between germline ends came to 15 bases. CDR3 size: 15 residues. The CDR3 loop is CASSSQERTHNEQFF. In nucleotides, the CDR3 is TGTGCCAGCAGCTCCCAGGAGCGGACCCACAATGAGCAGTTCTTC.

This clone appeared once. This sequence joins TRBV24-1 and TRBJ1-5; 8 nucleotides line up with TRBD1. This CDR3 has 14 amino acids. Unmatched junction bases numbered 4, after V lost 4 bases and J lost 6 bases. CDR1 is KGHDR and CDR2 is SFDVKD in the germline V gene. The DNA for the CDR3 is TGTGCCACCAGTGACCACGACAGGGGTCAGCCCCAGCATTTT. Translation: CATSDHDRGQPQHF.

The rearrangement uses TRBV3-1 (or the pseudogene TRBV3-2) and TRBJ2-2; 8 nucleotides match TRBD2. The V segment lost 9 bases and the J segment 4 bases; nucleotides outside the gene matches: 16. CDR1 is LGHDT, CDR2 YNNKEL, per germline (reference sequence). CDR3 length: 17 residues. The CDR3 sequence: CARRMTSARGVTGELFF. In DNA form, the CDR3 reads TGTGCCAGAAGGATGACTAGCGCGAGAGGGGTCACCGGGGAGCTGTTTTTT.

The chain links TRBV3-1 (or the pseudogene TRBV3-2) to TRBJ1-2, with unresolved D. The CDR3 contains 12 residues. The V gene lost 1 base and the J gene lost 7 bases, with 7 bases spanning the gap. Germline CDR1 reads LGHDT; CDR2 reads YNNKEL (reference sequence). CDR3 residues: CASSQGEGGYTF. CDR3 bases: TGTGCCAGCAGCCAAGGCGAGGGTGGCTACACCTTC.

The chain has TRBV3-1 (or the pseudogene TRBV3-2) and TRBJ1-5; D possibly corresponds to TRBD1 (5 bases). Germline assignment: CDR1 LGHDT and CDR2 YNNKEL (reference sequence). V was trimmed by 2 bases and J by 4 bases, leaving 12 bases between them. This CDR3 spans 15 amino acids. The CDR3 DNA is TGTGCCAGCAGCCAACGGGGACTGACGAATCAGCCCCAGCATTTT. This sequence encodes CASSQRGLTNQPQHF.

This chain joins TRBV28 and TRBJ1-1; D is unresolved. V was cut by 2 bases and J by 5 bases, with 9 bases left in between. Germline loops: CDR1 MDHEN, CDR2 SYDVKM. CDR3 size: 13 residues. CDR3 sequence (DNA): TGTGCCAGCAGTTTAGCGACATTGACTGAAGCTTTCTTT. Protein sequence: CASSLATLTEAFF.